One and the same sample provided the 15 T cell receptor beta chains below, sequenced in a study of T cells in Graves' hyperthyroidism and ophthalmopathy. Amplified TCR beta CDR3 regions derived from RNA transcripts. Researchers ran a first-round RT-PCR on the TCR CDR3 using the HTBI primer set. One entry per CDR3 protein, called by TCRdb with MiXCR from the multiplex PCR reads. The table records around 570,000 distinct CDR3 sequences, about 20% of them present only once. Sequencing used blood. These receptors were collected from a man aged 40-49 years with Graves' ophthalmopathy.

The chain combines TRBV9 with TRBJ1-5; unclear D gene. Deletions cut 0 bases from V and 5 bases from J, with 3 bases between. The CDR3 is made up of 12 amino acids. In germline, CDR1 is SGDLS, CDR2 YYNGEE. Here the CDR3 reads CASSVGDQPQHF. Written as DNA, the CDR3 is TGTGCCAGCAGCGTAGGTGATCAGCCCCAGCATTTT.

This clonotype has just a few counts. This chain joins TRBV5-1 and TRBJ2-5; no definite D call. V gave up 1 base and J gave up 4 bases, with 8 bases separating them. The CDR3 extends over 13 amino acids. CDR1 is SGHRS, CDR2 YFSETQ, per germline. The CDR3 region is CASSLRSRETQYF. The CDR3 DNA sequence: TGCGCCAGCAGCTTGCGGTCGCGAGAGACCCAGTACTTC. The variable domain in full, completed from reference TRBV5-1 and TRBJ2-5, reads KAGVTQTPRYLIKTRGQQVTLSCSPISGHRSVSWYQQTPGQGLQFLFEYFSETQRNKGNFPGRFSGRQFSNSRSEMNVSTLELGDSALYLCASSLRSRETQYFGPGTRLLVL.

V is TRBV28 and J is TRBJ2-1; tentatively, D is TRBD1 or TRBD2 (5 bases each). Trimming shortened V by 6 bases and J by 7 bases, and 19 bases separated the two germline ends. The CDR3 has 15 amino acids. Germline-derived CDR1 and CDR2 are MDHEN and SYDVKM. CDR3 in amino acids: CASSPHRDLNNEQFF. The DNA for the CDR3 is TGTGCCAGCAGCCCACACCGGGACCTCAATAATGAGCAGTTCTTC.

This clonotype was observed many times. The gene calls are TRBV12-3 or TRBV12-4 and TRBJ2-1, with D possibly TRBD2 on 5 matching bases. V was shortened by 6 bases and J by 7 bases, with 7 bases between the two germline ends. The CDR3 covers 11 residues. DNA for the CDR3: TGTGCCAGCAGCTCGGGAAATGAGCAGTTCTTC. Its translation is CASSSGNEQFF.

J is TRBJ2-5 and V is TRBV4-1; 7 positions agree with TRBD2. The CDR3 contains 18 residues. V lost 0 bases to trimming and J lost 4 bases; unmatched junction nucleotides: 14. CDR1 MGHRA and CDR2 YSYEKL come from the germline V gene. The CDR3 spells CASSQDTSGGYPRETQYF. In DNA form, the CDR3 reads TGCGCCAGCAGCCAAGATACATCGGGAGGCTACCCCAGAGAGACCCAGTACTTC.

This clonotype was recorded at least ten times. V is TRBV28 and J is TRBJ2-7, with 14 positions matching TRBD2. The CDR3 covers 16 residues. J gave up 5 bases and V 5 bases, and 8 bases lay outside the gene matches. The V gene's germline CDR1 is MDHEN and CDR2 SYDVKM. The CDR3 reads CASSTRLAGGPDEQYF. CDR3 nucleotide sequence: TGTGCCAGCAGTACGAGACTAGCGGGAGGGCCGGACGAGCAGTACTTC.

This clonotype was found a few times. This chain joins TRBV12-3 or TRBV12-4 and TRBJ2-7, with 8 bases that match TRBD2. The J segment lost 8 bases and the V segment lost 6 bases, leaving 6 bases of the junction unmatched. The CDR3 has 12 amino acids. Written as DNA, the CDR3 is TGTGCCAGCAGGACAAGCGGGAGACAGCAGTACTTC. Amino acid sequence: CASRTSGRQQYF.

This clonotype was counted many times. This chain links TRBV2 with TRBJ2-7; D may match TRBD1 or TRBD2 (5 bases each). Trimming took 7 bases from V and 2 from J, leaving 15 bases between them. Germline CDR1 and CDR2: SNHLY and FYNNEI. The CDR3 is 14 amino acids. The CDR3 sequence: CASIRRDGAYEQYF. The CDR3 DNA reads TGTGCCAGCATTCGCCGGGACGGGGCCTACGAGCAGTACTTC.

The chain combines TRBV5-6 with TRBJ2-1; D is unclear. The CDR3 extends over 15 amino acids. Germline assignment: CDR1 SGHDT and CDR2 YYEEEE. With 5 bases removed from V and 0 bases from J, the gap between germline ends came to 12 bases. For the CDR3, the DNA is TGTGCCAGCAGATATGACTGGAGCTCCTACAATGAGCAGTTCTTC. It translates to CASRYDWSSYNEQFF.

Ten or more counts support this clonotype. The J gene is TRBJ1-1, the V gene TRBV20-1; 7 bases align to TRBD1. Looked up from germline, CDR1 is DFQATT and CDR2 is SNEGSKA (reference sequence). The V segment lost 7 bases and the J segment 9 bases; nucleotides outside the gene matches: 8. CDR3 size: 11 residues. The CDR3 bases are TGCAGTGTCCACAGGGGTGGAAAAGCTTTCTTT. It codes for CSVHRGGKAFF.

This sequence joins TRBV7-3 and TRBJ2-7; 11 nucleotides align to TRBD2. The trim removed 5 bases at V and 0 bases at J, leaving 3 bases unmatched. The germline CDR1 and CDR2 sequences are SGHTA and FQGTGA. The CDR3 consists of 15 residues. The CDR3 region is CASSRGLADSYEQYF. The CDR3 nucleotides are TGTGCCAGCAGCCGGGGACTAGCGGACTCCTACGAGCAGTACTTC.

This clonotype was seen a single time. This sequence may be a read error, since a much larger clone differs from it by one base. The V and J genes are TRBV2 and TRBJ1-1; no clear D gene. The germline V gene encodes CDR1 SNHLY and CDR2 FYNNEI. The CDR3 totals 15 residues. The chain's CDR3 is CDSSHPPNKNTEAFF. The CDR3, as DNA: TGTGACAGCAGCCACCCCCCCAACAAGAACACTGAAGCTTTCTTT.

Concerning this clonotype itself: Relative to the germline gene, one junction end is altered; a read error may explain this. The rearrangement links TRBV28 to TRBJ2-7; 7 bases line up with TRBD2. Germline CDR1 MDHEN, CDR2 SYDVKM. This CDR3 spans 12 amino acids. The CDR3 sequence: CASSFETRAGDF. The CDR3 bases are TGTGCCAGCAGTTTTGAGACCCGGGCGGGGGACTTC.

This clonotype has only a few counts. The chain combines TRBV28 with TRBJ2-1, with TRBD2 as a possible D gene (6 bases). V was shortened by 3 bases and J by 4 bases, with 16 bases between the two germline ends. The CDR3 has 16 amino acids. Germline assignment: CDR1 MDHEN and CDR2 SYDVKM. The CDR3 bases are TGTGCCAGCAGTTTCCTCGGGGGAGTGAGGTACAATGAGCAGTTCTTC. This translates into CASSFLGGVRYNEQFF.

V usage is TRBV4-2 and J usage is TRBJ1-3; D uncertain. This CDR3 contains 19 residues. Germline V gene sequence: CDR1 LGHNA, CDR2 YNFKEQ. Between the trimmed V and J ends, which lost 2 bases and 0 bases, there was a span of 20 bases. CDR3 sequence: CASSQFKAGPLSSGNTIYF. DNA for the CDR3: TGTGCCAGCAGCCAATTCAAAGCTGGACCGCTGAGCTCTGGAAACACCATATATTTT.